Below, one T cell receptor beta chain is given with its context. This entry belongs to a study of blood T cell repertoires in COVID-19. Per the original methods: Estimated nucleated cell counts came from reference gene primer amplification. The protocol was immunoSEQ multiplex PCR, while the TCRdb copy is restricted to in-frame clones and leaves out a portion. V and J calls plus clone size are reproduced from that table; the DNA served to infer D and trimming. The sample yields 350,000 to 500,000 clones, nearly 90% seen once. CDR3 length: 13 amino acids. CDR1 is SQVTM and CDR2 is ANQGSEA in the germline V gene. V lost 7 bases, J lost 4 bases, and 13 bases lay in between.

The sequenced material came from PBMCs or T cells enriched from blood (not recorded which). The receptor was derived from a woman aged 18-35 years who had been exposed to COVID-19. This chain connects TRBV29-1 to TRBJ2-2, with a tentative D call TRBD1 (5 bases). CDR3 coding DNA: TGCAGCGCCAGACCCCAGGGCACCGGGGAGCTGTTTTTT. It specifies CSARPQGTGELFF.